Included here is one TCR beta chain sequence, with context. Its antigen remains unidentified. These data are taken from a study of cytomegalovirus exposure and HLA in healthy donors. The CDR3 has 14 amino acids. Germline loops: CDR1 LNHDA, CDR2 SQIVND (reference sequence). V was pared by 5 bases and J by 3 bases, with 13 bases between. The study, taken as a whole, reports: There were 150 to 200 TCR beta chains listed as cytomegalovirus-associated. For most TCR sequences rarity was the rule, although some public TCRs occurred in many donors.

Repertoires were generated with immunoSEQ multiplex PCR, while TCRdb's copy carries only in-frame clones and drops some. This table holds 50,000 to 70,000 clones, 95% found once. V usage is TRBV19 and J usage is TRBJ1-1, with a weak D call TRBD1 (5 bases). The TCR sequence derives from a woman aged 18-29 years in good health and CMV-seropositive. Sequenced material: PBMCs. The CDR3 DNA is TGTGCCAGTAGTCCCACAGGCTGGCACACTGAAGCTTTCTTT. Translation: CASSPTGWHTEAFF.